This passage covers 3 T cell receptor beta chains from one sample sequenced in a study of identical twins. TCRdb reprocessed the 5' RACE reads via MiXCR and lists one record per CDR3 protein. In the table there are some 330,000 distinct CDR3 sequences, about 9% of which are singletons. Material for sequencing was naive T cells sorted from blood. The receptors derive from a woman aged 45-60 years in good health.

The chain links TRBV5-1 to TRBJ2-6; TRBD1 is a possible D gene (6 bases). Germline V gene lookup returns CDR1 SGHRS and CDR2 YFSETQ. This CDR3 region has 15 residues. The V end lost 4 bases, the J end lost 0 bases, and 8 bases lay between the germline ends. The CDR3 nucleotides read TGCGCCAGCAGCCGGACAGCCTCTGGGGCCAACGTCCTGACTTTC. Translation: CASSRTASGANVLTF.

This clonotype was seen ten or more times. The rearrangement uses TRBV24-1 and TRBJ2-1; 12 positions match TRBD2. This CDR3 is 15 amino acids long. Trimming cost V 3 bases and J 8 bases; bases outside gene matches: 4. In germline, CDR1 is KGHDR, CDR2 SFDVKD. The CDR3 protein is CATSDPSGRAYEQFF. In DNA form, the CDR3 reads TGTGCCACCAGTGATCCTAGCGGGAGGGCTTATGAGCAGTTCTTC.

This clonotype was counted at least ten times. The chain has TRBV14 and TRBJ2-3; D is unclear. Trimming pared 1 base from V and 2 bases from J, leaving 4 bases between. The CDR3 has 13 amino acids. Germline values: CDR1 SGHDN, CDR2 FVKESK. CDR3 nucleotides: TGTGCCAGCAGCCAAGTGTTCACAGATACGCAGTATTTT. Protein product: CASSQVFTDTQYF.